This T cell receptor (beta chain) was found in a study of patients and donors after allogeneic stem cell transplantation. The CDR3 is 15 residues long. Germline CDR1 reads SGHVS; CDR2 reads FQNEAQ. The ends were cut back, 1 base at V and 6 bases at J, with 15 bases in the middle. This clonotype was seen more than once but under ten times. TCRdb re-derived calls from the RT-PCR reads in MiXCR, one entry per CDR3 protein. Among roughly 200,000 distinct CDR3 sequences listed, about 38% were seen once. The specimen sequenced was blood, either unsorted or a sorted T cell fraction (not recorded which). The receptor was isolated from a human donor who was either an allogeneic HSCT recipient or a stem cell or donor lymphocyte infusion donor (not recorded which). It is not recorded whose cells these are; they may come from a transplant donor. This chain connects TRBV7-8 to TRBJ1-2, with D hard to call. CDR3 protein: CASSLVGSLTDGYTF. The CDR3, as DNA: TGTGCCAGCAGCTTAGTAGGAAGCCTTACGGATGGCTACACCTTC.